This T cell receptor (beta chain) was profiled in a study of T cell responses to AZD1222 COVID-19 vaccine. Sequencing was performed with immunoSEQ multiplex PCR; in TCRdb, only in-frame clones are kept and a portion is missing. This sample has 140,000 or so clones, with about 91% found just once. Sequenced material: peripheral blood, taken on day 0 of AZD1222 vaccination. The sequence derives from an adult in good health.

CDR3 DNA sequence: TGTGCCAGCAGGTCAACGGGAGGACCGAATGAGCAGTTCTTC. Translating gives CASRSTGGPNEQFF. V and J are TRBV7-9 and TRBJ2-1, with TRBD2 matching 7 bases. This CDR3 comprises 14 residues. V lost 6 bases, J lost 7 bases, and 9 bases stayed unmatched. Germline CDR1 and CDR2: SEHNR and FQNEAQ (reference sequence).